These T cell receptor beta chains were read from a single sample in a study of OX40 agonist ivuxolimab in advanced cancers. Method: immunoSEQ multiplex PCR; TCRdb's copy keeps in-frame clones and lacks some. This table holds about 48,000 clones, around 84% found once. The input for sequencing was CD4+ or CD8+ T cells sorted from blood, taken in a trial of the OX40 agonist ivuxolimab. The receptors originated from an adult with an advanced solid tumor such as melanoma, head and neck, liver or kidney cancer. Each CDR3 is given with its conserved first and last residue. Each record gives: V gene, D gene, J gene, clone size, CDR3 protein, CDR3 DNA. A D gene is named only where the DNA matches it firmly. Clone size is not always given. Where it is, it says once, few, many or a class for expanded clones.

V: TRBV6-1; D: TRBD2; J: TRBJ2-7; size: NA; CDR3: CASRPRGASYEQYF; DNA: TGTGCCAGCAGGCCGCGGGGGGCTTCCTACGAGCAGTACTTC
V: TRBV27; D: TRBD1; J: TRBJ2-7; size: few; CDR3: CASSLAPVGGHEQYF; DNA: TGTGCCAGCAGTTTAGCCCCTGTAGGGGGCCACGAGCAGTACTTC
V: TRBV7-9; D: NA; J: TRBJ1-1; size: NA; CDR3: CASNRANTEAFF; DNA: TGTGCCAGCAATAGGGCGAACACTGAAGCTTTCTTT
V: TRBV5-1; D: NA; J: TRBJ1-1; size: NA; CDR3: CASSSDRAMNTEAFF; DNA: TGCGCCAGCAGCTCGGACCGGGCTATGAACACTGAAGCTTTCTTT
V: TRBV25-1; D: NA; J: TRBJ1-4; size: NA; CDR3: CASSEGGTSEKLFF; DNA: TGTGCCAGCAGTGAAGGGGGCACTTCGGAAAAACTGTTTTTT
V: TRBV5-1; D: TRBD2; J: TRBJ2-1; size: NA; CDR3: CASSPGLAGGSYNEQFF; DNA: TGCGCCAGCAGCCCGGGACTAGCGGGAGGAAGCTACAATGAGCAGTTCTTC
V: TRBV30; D: NA; J: TRBJ1-1; size: NA; CDR3: CAWSYGMNTEAFF; DNA: TGTGCCTGGAGTTATGGAATGAACACTGAAGCTTTCTTT
V: TRBV6-5; D: TRBD2; J: TRBJ2-3; size: NA; CDR3: CASRSAGGSTDTQYF; DNA: TGTGCCAGCCGAAGTGCGGGGGGGAGCACAGATACGCAGTATTTT
V: TRBV4-2; D: TRBD1; J: TRBJ2-7; size: NA; CDR3: CASSQDLGRQGYGQYF; DNA: TGTGCCAGCAGCCAAGATTTAGGGAGACAGGGGTACGGGCAGTACTTC
V: TRBV5-4; D: TRBD1; J: TRBJ2-7; size: NA; CDR3: CASSLGSGQYEQYF; DNA: TGTGCCAGCAGCTTGGGTTCGGGACAGTACGAGCAGTACTTC
V: TRBV6-1; D: TRBD1; J: TRBJ1-6; size: NA; CDR3: CASSWDRGYNSPLHF; DNA: TGTGCCAGCAGTTGGGACAGGGGGTATAATTCACCCCTCCACTTT
V: TRBV5-5; D: NA; J: TRBJ2-3; size: NA; CDR3: CASSLASTDTQYF; DNA: TGTGCCAGCAGCTTGGCCTCCACAGATACGCAGTATTTT
V: TRBV11-2; D: NA; J: TRBJ2-7; size: NA; CDR3: CASSSLRPLYEQYF; DNA: TGTGCCAGCAGCTCGTTGAGGCCCCTCTACGAGCAGTACTTC
V: TRBV19; D: NA; J: TRBJ2-5; size: NA; CDR3: CASSSQGAAGTQYF; DNA: TGTGCCAGTAGCTCACAAGGGGCCGCGGGGACCCAGTACTTC
V: TRBV6-1; D: TRBD1; J: TRBJ1-2; size: few; CDR3: CASSDYRGPHYGYTF; DNA: TGTGCCAGCAGTGACTACAGGGGTCCACACTATGGCTACACCTTC
V: TRBV2; D: TRBD1; J: TRBJ1-5; size: NA; CDR3: CASSNRQGSTQHF; DNA: TGTGCCAGCAGTAATAGACAGGGCTCGACCCAGCATTTT
V: TRBV5-1; D: NA; J: TRBJ1-1; size: NA; CDR3: CASSLAGNTEAFF; DNA: TGCGCCAGCAGCTTGGCCGGGAACACTGAAGCTTTCTTT
V: TRBV19; D: TRBD2; J: TRBJ2-7; size: NA; CDR3: CASTHRWGLATHYEQYF; DNA: TGTGCCAGTACTCACCGATGGGGACTAGCGACCCACTACGAGCAGTACTTC
V: TRBV6-5; D: NA; J: TRBJ1-3; size: NA; CDR3: CASSRRSGNTIYF; DNA: TGTGCCAGCAGTCGGAGATCTGGAAACACCATATATTTT
V: TRBV29-1; D: TRBD2; J: TRBJ2-5; size: NA; CDR3: CSVPTSGQETQYF; DNA: TGCAGCGTCCCGACTAGCGGACAAGAGACCCAGTACTTC
V: TRBV2; D: NA; J: TRBJ1-2; size: NA; CDR3: CASNPTSGILVRGYTF; DNA: TGTGCCAGCAACCCGACCTCAGGGATACTAGTGCGGGGCTACACCTTC
V: TRBV6-5; D: NA; J: TRBJ1-5; size: NA; CDR3: CASSVDRSGQPQHF; DNA: TGTGCCAGCAGTGTCGACAGGTCTGGTCAGCCCCAGCATTTT